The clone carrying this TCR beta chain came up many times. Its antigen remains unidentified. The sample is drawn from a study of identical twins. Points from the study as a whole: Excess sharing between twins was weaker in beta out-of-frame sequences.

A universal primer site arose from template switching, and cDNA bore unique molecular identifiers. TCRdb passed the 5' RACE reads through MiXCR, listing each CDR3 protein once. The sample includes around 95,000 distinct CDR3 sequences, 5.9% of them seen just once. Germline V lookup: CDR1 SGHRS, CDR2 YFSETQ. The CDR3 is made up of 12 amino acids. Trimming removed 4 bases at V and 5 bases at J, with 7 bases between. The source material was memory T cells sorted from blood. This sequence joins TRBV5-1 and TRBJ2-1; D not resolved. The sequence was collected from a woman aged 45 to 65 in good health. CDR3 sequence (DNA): TGCGCCAGCAGCATCCTCAACAATGAGCAGTTCTTC. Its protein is CASSILNNEQFF.